This TCR beta chain was obtained from a study of STAT5B mutations in CD4+ large granular lymphocyte leukemia. Study overall: CD8+ depletion followed by anti-CD4 microbead selection was applied to cryopreserved cells.

This was a survey-level run. TCRdb's table, derived via immunoSEQ multiplex PCR, lists solely in-frame clones and lacks some. The data show about 4,900 clones, 85% to 90% seen once. The CDR3 is 12 residues long. Between the trimmed V and J ends, which lost 8 bases and 2 bases, there was a span of 4 bases. Germline CDR1 is MNHNS and CDR2 is SASEGT. The V call is TRBV6-1, the J call TRBJ1-6, with D unclear. This TCR came from a man aged 40-55 years with CD4+ T-cell large granular lymphocyte leukemia. Sequencing was performed on PBMCs. The CDR3 spells CASGPYNSPLHF. Here the CDR3 DNA reads TGTGCCAGCGGCCCCTATAATTCACCCCTCCACTTT.